The clone carrying this TCR beta chain showed up just a few times. TCRdb re-analysed the 5' RACE reads in MiXCR, keeping a single row per CDR3 protein. The sample carries a few hundred thousand distinct CDR3 sequences, roughly 10% recorded once. These data are taken from a study of CD8 T cells in ankylosing spondylitis. CDR3 size: 10 residues. In germline, CDR1 is SEHNR, CDR2 FQNEAQ (reference sequence). V lost 6 bases, J lost 11 bases, and 9 bases lay in between. The chain has TRBV7-9 and TRBJ2-3, with D unresolved. This TCR derives from a male donor with ankylosing spondylitis or in good health (not recorded which). The sample comprised blood, either unsorted or a sorted T cell fraction (not recorded which). Here the CDR3 reads CASSSQVQYF. The CDR3 DNA is TGTGCCAGCAGTTCCCAAGTGCAGTATTTT.